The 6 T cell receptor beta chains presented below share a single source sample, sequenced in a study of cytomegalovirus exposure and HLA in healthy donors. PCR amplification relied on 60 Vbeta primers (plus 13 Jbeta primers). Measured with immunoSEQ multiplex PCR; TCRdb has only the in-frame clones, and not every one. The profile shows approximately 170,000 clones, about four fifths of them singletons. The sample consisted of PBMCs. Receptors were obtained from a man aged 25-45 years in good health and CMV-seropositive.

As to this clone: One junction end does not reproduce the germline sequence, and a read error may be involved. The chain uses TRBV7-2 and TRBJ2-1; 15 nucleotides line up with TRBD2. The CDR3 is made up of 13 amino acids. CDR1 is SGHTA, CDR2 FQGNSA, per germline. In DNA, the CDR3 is TGTGCCAGCAGCCCCCTGGGACTAGCGGGGGGAGTCTTC. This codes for CASSPLGLAGGVF.

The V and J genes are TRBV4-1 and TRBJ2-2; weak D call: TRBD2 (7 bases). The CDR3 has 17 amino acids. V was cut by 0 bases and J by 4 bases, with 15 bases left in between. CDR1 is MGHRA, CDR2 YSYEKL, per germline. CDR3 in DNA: TGCGCCAGCAGCCAAGAAAGGGCGGGGGCCCTCACCGGGGAGCTGTTTTTT. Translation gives CASSQERAGALTGELFF.

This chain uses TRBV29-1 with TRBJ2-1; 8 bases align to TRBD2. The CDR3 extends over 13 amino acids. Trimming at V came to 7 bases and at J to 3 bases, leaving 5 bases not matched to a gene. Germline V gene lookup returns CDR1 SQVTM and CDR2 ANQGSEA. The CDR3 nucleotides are TGCAGCGGCAGCGGGAGACTCTACAATGAGCAGTTCTTC. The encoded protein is CSGSGRLYNEQFF.

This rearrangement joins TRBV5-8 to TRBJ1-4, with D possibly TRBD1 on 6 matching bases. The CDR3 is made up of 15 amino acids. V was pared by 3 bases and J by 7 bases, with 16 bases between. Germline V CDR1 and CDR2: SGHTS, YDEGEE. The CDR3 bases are TGTGCCAGCAGCTCCTCAGGGGACAAGGTTGAAAAACTGTTTTTT. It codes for CASSSSGDKVEKLFF.

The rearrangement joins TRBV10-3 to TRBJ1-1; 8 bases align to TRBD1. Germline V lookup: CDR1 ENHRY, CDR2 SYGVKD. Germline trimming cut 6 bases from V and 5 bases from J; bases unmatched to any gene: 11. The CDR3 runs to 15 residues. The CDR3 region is CAIRPTKTGETEAFF. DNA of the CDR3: TGTGCCATCAGACCGACAAAGACAGGGGAGACTGAAGCTTTCTTT.

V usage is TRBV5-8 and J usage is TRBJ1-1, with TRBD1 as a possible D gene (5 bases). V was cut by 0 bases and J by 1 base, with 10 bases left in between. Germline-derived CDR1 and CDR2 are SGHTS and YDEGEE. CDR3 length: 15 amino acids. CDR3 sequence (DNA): TGTGCCAGCAGCTTGGCCGACAGAGGGAACACTGAAGCTTTCTTT. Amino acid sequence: CASSLADRGNTEAFF.